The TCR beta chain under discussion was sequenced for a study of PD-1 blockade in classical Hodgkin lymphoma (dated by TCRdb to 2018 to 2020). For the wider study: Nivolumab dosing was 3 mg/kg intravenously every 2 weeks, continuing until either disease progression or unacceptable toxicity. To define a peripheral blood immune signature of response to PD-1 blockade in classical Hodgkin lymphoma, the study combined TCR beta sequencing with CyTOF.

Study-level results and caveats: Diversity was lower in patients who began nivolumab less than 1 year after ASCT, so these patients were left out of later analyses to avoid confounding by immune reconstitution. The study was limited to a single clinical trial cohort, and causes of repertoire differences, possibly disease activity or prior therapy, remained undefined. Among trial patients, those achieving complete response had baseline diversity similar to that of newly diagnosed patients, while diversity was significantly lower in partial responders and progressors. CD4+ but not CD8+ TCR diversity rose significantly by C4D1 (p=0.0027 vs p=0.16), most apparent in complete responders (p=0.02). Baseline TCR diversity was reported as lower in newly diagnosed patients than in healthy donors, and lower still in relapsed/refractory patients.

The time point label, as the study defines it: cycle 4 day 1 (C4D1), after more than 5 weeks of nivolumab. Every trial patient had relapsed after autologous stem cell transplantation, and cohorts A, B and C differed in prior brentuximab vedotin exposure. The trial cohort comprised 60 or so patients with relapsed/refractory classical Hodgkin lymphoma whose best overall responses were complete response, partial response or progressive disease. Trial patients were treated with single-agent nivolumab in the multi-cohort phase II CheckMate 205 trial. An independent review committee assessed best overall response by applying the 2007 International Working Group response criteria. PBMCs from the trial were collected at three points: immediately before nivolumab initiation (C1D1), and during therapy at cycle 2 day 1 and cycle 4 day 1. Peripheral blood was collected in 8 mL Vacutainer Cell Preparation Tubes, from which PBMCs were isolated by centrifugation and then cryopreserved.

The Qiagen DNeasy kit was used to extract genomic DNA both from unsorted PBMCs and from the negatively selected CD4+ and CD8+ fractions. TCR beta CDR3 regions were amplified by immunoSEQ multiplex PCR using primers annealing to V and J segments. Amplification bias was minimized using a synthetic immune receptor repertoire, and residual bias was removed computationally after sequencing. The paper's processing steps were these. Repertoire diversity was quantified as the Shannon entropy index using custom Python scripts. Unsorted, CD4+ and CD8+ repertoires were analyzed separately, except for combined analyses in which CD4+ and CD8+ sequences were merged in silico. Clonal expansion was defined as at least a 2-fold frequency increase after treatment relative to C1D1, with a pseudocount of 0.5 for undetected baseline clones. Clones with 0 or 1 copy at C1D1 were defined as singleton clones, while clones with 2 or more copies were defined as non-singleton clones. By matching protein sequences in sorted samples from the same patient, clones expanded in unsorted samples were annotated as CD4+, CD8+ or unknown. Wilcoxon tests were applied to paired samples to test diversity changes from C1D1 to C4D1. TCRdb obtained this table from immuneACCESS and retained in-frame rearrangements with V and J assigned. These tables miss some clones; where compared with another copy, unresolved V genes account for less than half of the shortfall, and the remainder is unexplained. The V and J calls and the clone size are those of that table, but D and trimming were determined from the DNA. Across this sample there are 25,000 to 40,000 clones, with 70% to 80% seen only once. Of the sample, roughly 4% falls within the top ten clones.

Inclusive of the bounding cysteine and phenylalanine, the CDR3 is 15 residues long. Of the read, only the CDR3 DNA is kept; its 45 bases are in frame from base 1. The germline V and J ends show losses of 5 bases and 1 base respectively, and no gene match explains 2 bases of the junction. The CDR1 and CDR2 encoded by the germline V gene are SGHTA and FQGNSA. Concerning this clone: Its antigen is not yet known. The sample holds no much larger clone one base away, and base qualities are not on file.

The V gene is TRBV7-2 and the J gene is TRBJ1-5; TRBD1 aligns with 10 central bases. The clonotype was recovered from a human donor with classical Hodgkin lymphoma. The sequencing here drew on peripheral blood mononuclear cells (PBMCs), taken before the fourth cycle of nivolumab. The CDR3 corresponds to CASSQGQGSNQPQHF. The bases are TGTGCCAGCAGCCAGGGACAGGGGAGCAATCAGCCCCAGCATTTT.